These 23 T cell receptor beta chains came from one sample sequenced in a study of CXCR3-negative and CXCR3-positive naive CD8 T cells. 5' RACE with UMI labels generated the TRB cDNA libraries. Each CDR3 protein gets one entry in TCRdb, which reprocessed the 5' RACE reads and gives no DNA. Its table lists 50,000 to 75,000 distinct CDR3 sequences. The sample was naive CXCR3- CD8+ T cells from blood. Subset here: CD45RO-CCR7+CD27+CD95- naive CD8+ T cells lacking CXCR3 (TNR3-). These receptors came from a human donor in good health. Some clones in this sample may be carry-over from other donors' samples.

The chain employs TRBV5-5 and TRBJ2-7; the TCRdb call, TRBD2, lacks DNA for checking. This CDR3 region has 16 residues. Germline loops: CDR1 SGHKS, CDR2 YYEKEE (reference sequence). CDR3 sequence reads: CASSLDPLAGEYEQYF.

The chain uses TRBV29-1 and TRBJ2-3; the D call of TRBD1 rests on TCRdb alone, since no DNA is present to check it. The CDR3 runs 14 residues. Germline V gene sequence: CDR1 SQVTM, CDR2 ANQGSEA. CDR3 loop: CSVEDKGRTDTQYF.

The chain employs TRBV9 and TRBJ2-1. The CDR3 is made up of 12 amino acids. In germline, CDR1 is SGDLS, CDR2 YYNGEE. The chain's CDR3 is CASSHISNEQFF.

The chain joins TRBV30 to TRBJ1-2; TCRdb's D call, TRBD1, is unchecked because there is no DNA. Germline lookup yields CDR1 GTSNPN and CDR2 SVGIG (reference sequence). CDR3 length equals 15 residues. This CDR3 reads CAWSVIPRGRYGYTF.

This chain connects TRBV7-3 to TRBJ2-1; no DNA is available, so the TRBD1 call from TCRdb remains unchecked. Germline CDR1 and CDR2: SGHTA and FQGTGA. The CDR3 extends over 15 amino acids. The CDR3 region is CASSLTPGAFNEQFF.

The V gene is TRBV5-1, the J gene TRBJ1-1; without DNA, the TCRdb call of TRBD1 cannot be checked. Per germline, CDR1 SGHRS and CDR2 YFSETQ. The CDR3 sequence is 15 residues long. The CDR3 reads CASSPGWGDYSEAFF. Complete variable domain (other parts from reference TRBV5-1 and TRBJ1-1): KAGVTQTPRYLIKTRGQQVTLSCSPISGHRSVSWYQQTPGQGLQFLFEYFSETQRNKGNFPGRFSGRQFSNSRSEMNVSTLELGDSALYLCASSPGWGDYSEAFFGQGTRLTVV.

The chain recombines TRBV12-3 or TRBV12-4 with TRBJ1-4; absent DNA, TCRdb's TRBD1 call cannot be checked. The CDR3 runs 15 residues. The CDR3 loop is CASSQQDRAYEKLFF.

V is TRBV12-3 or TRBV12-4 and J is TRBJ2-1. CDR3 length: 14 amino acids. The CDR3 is CASSLLGVYNEQFF.

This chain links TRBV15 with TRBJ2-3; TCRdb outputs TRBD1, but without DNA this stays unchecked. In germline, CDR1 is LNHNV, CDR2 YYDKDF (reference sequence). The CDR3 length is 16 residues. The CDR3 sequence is CATSRDLPGETDTQYF.

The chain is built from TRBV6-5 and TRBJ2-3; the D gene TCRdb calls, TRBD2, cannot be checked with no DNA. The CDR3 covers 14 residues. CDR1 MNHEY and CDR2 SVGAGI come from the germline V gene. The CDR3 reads CASSSRRATDTQYF.

This CDR3 reads CSVAGTSSSYEQYF. The V call is TRBV29-1, the J call TRBJ2-7; TCRdb outputs TRBD1, but without DNA this stays unchecked. CDR3 length equals 14 residues. Germline CDR1 reads SQVTM; CDR2 reads ANQGSEA.

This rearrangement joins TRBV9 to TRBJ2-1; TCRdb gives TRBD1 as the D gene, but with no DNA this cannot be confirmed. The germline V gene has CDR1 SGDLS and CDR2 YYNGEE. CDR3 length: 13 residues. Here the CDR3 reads CASSVGGHNEQFF.

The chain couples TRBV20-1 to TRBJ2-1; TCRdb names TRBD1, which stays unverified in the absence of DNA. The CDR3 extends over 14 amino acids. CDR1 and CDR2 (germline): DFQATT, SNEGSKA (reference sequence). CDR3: CSAKDRGDYNEQFF.

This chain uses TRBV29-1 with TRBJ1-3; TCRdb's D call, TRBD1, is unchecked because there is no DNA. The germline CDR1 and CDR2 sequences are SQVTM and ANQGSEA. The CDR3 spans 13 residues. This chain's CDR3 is CSVDGGQGNTIYF.

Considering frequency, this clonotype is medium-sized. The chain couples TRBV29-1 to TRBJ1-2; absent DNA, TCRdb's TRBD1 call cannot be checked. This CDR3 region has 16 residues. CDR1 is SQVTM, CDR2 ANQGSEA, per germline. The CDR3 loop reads CSVEDLGRGSNYGYTF.

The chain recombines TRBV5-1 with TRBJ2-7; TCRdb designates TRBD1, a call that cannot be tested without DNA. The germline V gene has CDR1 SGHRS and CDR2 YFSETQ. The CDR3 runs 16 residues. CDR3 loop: CASSLAATGGFLEQYF.

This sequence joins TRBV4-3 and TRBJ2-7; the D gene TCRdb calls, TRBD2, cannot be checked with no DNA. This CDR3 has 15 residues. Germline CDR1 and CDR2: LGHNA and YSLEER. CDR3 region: CASSLDRDFSYEQYF.

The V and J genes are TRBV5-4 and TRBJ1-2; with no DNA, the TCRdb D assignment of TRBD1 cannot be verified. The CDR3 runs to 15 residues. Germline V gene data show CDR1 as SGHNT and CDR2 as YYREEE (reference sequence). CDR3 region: CASSPRQYSDYGYTF.

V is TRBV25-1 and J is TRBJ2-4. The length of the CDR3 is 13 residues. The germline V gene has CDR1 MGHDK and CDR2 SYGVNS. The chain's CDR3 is CASSELDENIQYF. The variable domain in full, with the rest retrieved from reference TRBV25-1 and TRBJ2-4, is EADIYQTPRYLVIGTGKKITLECSQTMGHDKMYWYQQDPGMELHLIHYSYGVNSTEKGDLSSESTVSRIRTEHFPLTLESARPSHTSQYLCASSELDENIQYFGAGTRLSVL.

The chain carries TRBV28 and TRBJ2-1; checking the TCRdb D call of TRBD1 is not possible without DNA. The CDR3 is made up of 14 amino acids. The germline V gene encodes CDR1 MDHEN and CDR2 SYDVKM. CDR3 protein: CASSFIKQGMEQFF. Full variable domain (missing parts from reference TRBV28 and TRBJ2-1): DVKVTQSSRYLVKRTGEKVFLECVQDMDHENMFWYRQDPGLGLRLIYFSYDVKMKEKGDIPEGYSVSREKKERFSLILESASTNQTSMYLCASSFIKQGMEQFFGPGTRLTVL.

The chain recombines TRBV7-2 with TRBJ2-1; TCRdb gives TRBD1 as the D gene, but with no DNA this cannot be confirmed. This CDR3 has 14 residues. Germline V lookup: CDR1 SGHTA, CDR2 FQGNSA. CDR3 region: CASSLGQGLNEQFF.

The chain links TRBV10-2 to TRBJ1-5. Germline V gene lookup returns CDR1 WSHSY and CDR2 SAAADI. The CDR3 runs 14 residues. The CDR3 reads CASSERPGGQPQHF.

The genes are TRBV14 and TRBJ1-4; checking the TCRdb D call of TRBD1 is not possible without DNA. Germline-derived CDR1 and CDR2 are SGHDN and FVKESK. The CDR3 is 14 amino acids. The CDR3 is CASSLGQGVEKLFF. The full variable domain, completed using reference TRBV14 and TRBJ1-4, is EAGVTQFPSHSVIEKGQTVTLRCDPISGHDNLYWYRRVMGKEIKFLLHFVKESKQDESGMPNNRFLAERTGGTYSTLKVQPAELEDSGVYFCASSLGQGVEKLFFGSGTQLSVL.